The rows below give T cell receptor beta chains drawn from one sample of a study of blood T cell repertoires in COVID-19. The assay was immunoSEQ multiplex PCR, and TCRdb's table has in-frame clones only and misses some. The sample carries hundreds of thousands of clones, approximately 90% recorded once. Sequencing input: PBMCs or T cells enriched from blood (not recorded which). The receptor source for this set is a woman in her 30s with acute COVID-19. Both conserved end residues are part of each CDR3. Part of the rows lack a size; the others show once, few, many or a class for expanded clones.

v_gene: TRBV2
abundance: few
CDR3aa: CASSDGAAGDGYTF

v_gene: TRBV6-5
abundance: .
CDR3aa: CASSPTGEAQPQHF

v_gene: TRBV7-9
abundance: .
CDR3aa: CASSSRGSYEQYF

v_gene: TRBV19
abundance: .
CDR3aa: CASSIGLAWETQYF

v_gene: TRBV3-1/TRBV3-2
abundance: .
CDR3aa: CASSQQGIGGSPLHF

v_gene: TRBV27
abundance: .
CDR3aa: CASSRSGLNSPLHF

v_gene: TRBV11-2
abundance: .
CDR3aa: CASSLGGKLFF

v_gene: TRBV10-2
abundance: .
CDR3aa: CASLSRAPCTGANVLTF

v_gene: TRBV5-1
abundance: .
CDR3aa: CASSLARGLNTEAFF

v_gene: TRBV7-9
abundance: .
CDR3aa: CARDTRGLSGNTIYF

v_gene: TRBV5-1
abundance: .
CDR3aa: CASSLRGTEAFF

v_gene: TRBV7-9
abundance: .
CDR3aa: CASSSPEANTEAFF

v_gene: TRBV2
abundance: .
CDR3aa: CASSVRTGRGETQYF

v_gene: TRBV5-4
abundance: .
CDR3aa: CASSLATGINTEAFF

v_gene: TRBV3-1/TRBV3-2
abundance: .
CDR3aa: CASSLGTGWDYGYTF

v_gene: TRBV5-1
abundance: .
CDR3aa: CASSSRGYEQYF

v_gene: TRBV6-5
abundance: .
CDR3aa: CASSFLDRSYEQYF

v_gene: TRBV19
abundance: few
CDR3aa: CASSRGYPGQGLYGYTF

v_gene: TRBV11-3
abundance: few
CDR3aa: CASSLGGNSPLHF

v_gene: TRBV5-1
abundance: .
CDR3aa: CASSQDRATYEQYF

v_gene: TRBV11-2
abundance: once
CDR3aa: CASSTDRGEQFF

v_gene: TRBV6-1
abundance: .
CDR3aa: CASSEATGGAGNSPLHF